This T cell receptor (beta chain) was retrieved from a study of cytomegalovirus exposure and HLA in healthy donors. With regard to this clone: Antigen unknown.

This CDR3 has 15 residues. Germline CDR1 MDHEN, CDR2 SYDVKM. The V gene end was trimmed by 4 bases and the J gene end by 4 bases; junction bases not matched to a gene: 8. Study-level findings and limits: CMV antigen specificity was confirmed in vitro for a few CMV-associated chains. The study put under 200 TCR beta chains on its list as cytomegalovirus-associated.

Assay: immunoSEQ multiplex PCR; the TCRdb copy retains only in-frame clones and omits some. The sample lists a few hundred thousand clones; roughly 88% were seen once. The rearrangement links TRBV28 to TRBJ2-7; 9 bases map to TRBD1. The clonotype originates from a woman in her 30s in good health and CMV-seronegative. Sequenced: PBMCs. CDR3 bases: TGTGCCAGCAGTTCGCCGGGACAGGGCGGGTACGAGCAGTACTTC. It specifies CASSSPGQGGYEQYF.